This T cell receptor beta chain was sequenced in a study of blood T cell repertoires in COVID-19. Sequenced by immunoSEQ multiplex PCR; TCRdb stores in-frame clones only, minus some. The sample includes fewer than 200,000 clones, approximately 84% of them seen just once. The length of the CDR3 is 16 residues. Germline V lookup: CDR1 SGHNT, CDR2 YYREEE (reference sequence). Trimming removed 3 bases from V and 7 bases from J; junction bases left unmatched: 5. The receptor was isolated from a woman of 80 years or more with acute or convalescent COVID-19. The V call is TRBV5-4, the J call TRBJ2-2, with 14 bases that match TRBD2. The sample comprised peripheral blood. The CDR3 is CASSSGLAGVGGELFF. The CDR3 DNA sequence: TGTGCCAGCAGCTCGGGACTAGCGGGAGTGGGCGGGGAGCTGTTTTTT.